This entry features one TCR beta chain sequence. The source of the sample is a study of T cell changes during pregnancy in multiple sclerosis. CDR1 MNHEY and CDR2 SMNVEV come from the germline V gene (reference sequence). Trimming cost V 5 bases and J 0 bases; bases outside gene matches: 5. The CDR3 spans 18 residues. Clones were sequenced by immunoSEQ multiplex PCR, and TCRdb holds only the in-frame ones, with some missing. This table holds tens of thousands of clones, roughly nine tenths found once. The TCR originated in a female donor in good health, enrolled as a control in a pregnancy study. Sequenced here: peripheral blood, sampled in the first trimester of pregnancy. V and J are TRBV27 and TRBJ2-1, with 15 bases fitting TRBD2. Written as DNA, the CDR3 is TGTGCCAGCAGTCCAGGACTAGCGGGGGGGCCCTCCTACAATGAGCAGTTCTTC. Amino acids: CASSPGLAGGPSYNEQFF.